The present T cell receptor (beta chain) was sequenced within a study of T cell responses to AZD1222 COVID-19 vaccine. Study results and caveats: Spike was spanned by vaccine-associated CD4 TCRs, with dominance at 160-218 and 743-854. AZD1222 recipients seropositive at baseline numbered only six or seven. The repertoires were collected only after the peak T cell response. The donors showed a predominance of white British ancestry and of females, with possible underestimation of clonal diversity.

The V and J ends lost 8 bases and 1 base respectively, with 14 bases between them. This CDR3 has 15 residues. Germline assignment: CDR1 SGHAT and CDR2 FQDESV (reference sequence). On this clone itself: Its antigen remains unknown.

Some clones are missing from TCRdb's copy, which holds only in-frame ones; the method was immunoSEQ multiplex PCR. Altogether roughly 96,000 clones are present, 90% being singletons, with the ten largest covering roughly 24%. Sample: peripheral blood, taken on day 0 of AZD1222 vaccination. This clonotype was obtained from an adult in good health. The V call is TRBV11-1, the J call TRBJ2-2; tentative D call: TRBD1 (6 bases). CDR3 protein: CASRYRDVNTGELFF. The CDR3 DNA reads TGTGCCAGCCGCTACAGGGATGTGAACACCGGGGAGCTGTTTTTT.